This TCR beta chain appears in the sequencing data of a study of T cell repertoires in cytomegalovirus infection. Study-wide background: Based on public TCR beta signatures, there were indications of CMV infection and of a matching HLA type. Study findings and constraints: The ex vivo response showed dominance by HLA-C-restricted CMV-specific TCR beta clonotypes.

This clonotype has only a few counts. The antigen is not known. The germline gives CDR1 MDHEN, CDR2 SYDVKM. The CDR3 has 14 residues. V shed 10 bases and J 0 bases; nucleotides not matched to a gene: 5. TCRdb reprocessed the reads with MiXCR, giving one entry per CDR3 protein. This sample yields some 940,000 distinct CDR3 sequences, of which roughly 31% are seen a single time; roughly an eighth belongs to the top ten. The origin of this receptor is a human donor in good health (CMV status not recorded). Some clones in this sample may be carry-over from other donors' samples. The genes are TRBV28 and TRBJ2-7, with 11 bases lining up with TRBD2. The sample consisted of cultured CD8+ T cells from PBMCs, taken from culture after CMV antigen stimulation. CDR3 loop: CATVAGGSSYEQYV. CDR3 DNA: TGTGCCACCGTAGCGGGGGGGAGCTCCTACGAGCAGTACGTC.